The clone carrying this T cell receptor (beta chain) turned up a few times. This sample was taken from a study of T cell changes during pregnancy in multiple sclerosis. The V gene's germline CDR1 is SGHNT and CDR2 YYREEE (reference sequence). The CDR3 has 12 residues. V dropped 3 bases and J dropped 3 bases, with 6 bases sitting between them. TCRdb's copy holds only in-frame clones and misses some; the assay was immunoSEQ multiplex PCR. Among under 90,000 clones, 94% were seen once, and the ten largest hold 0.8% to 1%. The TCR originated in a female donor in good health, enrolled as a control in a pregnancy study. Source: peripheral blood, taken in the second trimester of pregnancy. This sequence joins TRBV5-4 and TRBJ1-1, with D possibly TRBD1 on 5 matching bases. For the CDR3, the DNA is TGTGCCAGCAGCTGGGGGGACACTGAAGCTTTCTTT. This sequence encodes CASSWGDTEAFF.